This entry concerns a single T cell receptor (beta chain). The antigen remains undetermined. This record comes from a study of cytomegalovirus exposure and HLA in healthy donors. Study results and caveats: In a later analysis, TCR association rates varied by HLA locus: DRB1 most, HLA-C fewest.

The CDR3 has 15 amino acids. CDR1 and CDR2 (germline): SGHDT, YYEEEE. V trimming: 0 bases; J trimming: 10 bases; junction bases outside the gene matches: 7. Vbeta (60) and Jbeta (13) primers were used in the PCR. Libraries were prepared by immunoSEQ multiplex PCR; TCRdb keeps only in-frame clonotypes and omits some of them. The sample has fewer than 150,000 clones, about 77% seen once. Sequencing input: PBMCs. The chain is built from TRBV5-6 and TRBJ1-5; TRBD1 matches 10 bases. The sequence was collected from a woman aged 25 to 39 in good health and CMV-seropositive. The CDR3 nucleotides read TGTGCCAGCAGCTTGGCCGGGACAGGGGTTGAACCCCAGCATTTT. Translation gives CASSLAGTGVEPQHF.